This T cell receptor (beta chain) comes out of a study of cytomegalovirus exposure and HLA in healthy donors. The wider study: There were around 390 genotyped donors. Of these, about 80% fell in the genetic ancestry cluster associated with self-reported Caucasian donors. Findings and limits, study-wide: Immune exposure was documented only through CMV serostatus. The CMV antigen specificity of a few CMV-associated chains was confirmed through in vitro analysis.

Use of 60 Vbeta and 13 Jbeta primers characterized the PCR. Generated by immunoSEQ multiplex PCR, the TCRdb table keeps only in-frame clones and is missing some. The repertoire holds about 37,000 clones, with more than 80% as singletons. A word on this clone: The antigen remains undetermined.

The CDR3 sequence is 17 residues long. Germline CDR1 SGHDT, CDR2 YYEEEE. Trimming pared 2 bases from V and 0 bases from J, leaving 12 bases between. This chain connects TRBV5-6 to TRBJ2-6; a weak D match, TRBD1 (5 bases). The source is a woman in her forties in good health and CMV-seronegative. The sequenced material came from PBMCs. This chain's CDR3 is CASSLLQALSGANVLTF. For the CDR3, the DNA is TGTGCCAGCAGCTTATTACAGGCTCTCTCTGGGGCCAACGTCCTGACTTTC. Full variable domain (missing parts from reference TRBV5-6 and TRBJ2-6): DAGVTQSPTHLIKTRGQQVTLRCSPKSGHDTVSWYQQALGQGPQFIFQYYEEEERQRGNFPDRFSGHQFPNYSSELNVNALLLGDSALYLCASSLLQALSGANVLTFGAGSRLTVL.